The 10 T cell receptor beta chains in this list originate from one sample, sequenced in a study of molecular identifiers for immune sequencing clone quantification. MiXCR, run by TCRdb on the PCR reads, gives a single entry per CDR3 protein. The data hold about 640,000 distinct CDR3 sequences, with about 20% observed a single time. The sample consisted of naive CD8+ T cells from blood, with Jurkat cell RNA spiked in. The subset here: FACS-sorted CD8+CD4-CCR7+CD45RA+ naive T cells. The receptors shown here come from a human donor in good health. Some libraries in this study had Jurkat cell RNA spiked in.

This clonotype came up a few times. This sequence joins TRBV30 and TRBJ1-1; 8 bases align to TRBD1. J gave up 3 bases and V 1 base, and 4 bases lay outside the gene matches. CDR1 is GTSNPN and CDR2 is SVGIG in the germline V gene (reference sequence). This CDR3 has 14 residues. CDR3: CAWSADRADTEAFF. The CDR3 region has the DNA TGTGCCTGGAGTGCGGACAGGGCGGACACTGAAGCTTTCTTT.

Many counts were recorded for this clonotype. CDR3 region: CASSLLTSGGAAHEQFF. DNA of the CDR3: TGTGCCAGCAGTTTATTAACTAGCGGGGGGGCCGCCCATGAGCAGTTCTTC. This chain connects TRBV27 to TRBJ2-1; 13 bases agree with TRBD2. Germline V lookup: CDR1 MNHEY, CDR2 SMNVEV (reference sequence). After removal of 1 base from V and 8 bases from J, the junction contained 8 bases not matched to a gene. The CDR3 spans 17 residues.

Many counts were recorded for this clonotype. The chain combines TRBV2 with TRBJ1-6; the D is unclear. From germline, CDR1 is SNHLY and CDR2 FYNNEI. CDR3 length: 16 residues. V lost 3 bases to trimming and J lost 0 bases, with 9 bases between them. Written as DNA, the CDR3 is TGTGCCAGCAGTGATCATGTTAGCTCCTATAATTCACCCCTCCACTTT. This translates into CASSDHVSSYNSPLHF.

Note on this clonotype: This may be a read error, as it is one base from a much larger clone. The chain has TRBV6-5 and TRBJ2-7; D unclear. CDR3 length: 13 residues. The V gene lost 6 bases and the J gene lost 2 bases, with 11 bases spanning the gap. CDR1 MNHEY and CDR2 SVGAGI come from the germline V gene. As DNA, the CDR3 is TGTGCCAGCAGAGAGGCAGGCGCCTACGAGCAGTACTTC. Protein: CASREAGAYEQYF.

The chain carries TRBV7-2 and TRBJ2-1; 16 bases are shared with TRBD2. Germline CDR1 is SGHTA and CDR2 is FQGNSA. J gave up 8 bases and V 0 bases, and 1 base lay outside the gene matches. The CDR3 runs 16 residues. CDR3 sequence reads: CASSLAGTSGRDEQFF. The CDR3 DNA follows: TGTGCCAGCAGCTTAGCCGGGACTAGCGGGAGGGATGAGCAGTTCTTC.

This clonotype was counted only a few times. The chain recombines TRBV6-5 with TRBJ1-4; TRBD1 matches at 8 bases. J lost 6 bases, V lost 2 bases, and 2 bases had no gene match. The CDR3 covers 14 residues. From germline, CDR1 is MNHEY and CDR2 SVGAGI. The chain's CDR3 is CASSYDRGDEKLFF. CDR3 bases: TGTGCCAGCAGTTACGACAGGGGAGATGAAAAACTGTTTTTT.

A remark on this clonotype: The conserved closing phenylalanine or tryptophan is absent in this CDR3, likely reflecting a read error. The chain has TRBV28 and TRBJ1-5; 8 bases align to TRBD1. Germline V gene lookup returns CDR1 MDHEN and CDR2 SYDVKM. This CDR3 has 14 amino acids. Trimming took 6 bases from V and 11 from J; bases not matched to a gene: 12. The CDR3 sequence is CASSQRQGRMAQHV. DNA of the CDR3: TGTGCCAGCAGCCAAAGACAGGGGCGTATGGCCCAGCATGTT.

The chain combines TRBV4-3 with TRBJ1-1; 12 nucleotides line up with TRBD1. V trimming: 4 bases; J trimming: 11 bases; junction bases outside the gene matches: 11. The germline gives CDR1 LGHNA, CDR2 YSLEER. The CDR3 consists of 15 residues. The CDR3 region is CASSRDRGRWEEAFF. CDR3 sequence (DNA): TGCGCCAGCAGCCGGGACAGGGGGCGTTGGGAAGAGGCTTTCTTT.

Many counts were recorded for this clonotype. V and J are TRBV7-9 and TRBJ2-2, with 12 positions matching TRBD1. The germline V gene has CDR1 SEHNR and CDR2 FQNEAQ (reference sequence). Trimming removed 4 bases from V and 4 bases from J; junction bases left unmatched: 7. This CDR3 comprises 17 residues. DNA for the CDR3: TGTGCCAGCAGCTGGTCCCGGGACAGGGGGCTCACCGGGGAGCTGTTTTTT. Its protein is CASSWSRDRGLTGELFF.

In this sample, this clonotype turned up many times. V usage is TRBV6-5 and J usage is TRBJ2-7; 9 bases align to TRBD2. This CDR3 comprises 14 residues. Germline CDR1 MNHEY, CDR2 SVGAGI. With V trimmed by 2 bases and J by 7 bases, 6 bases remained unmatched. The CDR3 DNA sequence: TGTGCCAGCAGTTACGTGGGGACTAGCCGGGAGCAGTACTTC. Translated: CASSYVGTSREQYF.